Below are 3 T cell receptor beta chains sequenced from a single sample in a study of long-term antiretroviral therapy in people with HIV. Researchers ran immunoSEQ v3.0 at survey level. Data came from immunoSEQ multiplex PCR; TCRdb stores just in-frame clones and leaves some out. In the table there are 35,000 to 40,000 clones, 65% to 90% of which are singletons. The sequences come from unsorted PBMCs, collected 0.3 years after starting antiretroviral therapy. Receptors originate from a young man with HIV.

In this sample, this clone is hyperexpanded. The chain couples TRBV30 to TRBJ1-1, with 9 bases matching TRBD1. The CDR3 is made up of 12 amino acids. CDR1 is GTSNPN, CDR2 SVGIG, per germline (reference sequence). V lost 7 bases, J lost 4 bases, and 4 bases stayed unmatched. The CDR3 loop is CAFGQGFTEAFF. CDR3 DNA: TGTGCCTTTGGACAGGGGTTCACTGAAGCTTTCTTT.

In its sample, this clone was seen a few times. The chain recombines TRBV19 with TRBJ1-5; TRBD1 matches at 7 bases. V lost 10 bases to trimming and J lost 2 bases; unmatched junction nucleotides: 11. Germline values: CDR1 LNHDA, CDR2 SQIVND (reference sequence). This CDR3 comprises 15 residues. CDR3 sequence: CATQGDSWGNQPQHF. The CDR3 nucleotides read TGTGCCACCCAGGGGGATTCCTGGGGCAATCAGCCCCAGCATTTT.

The chain has TRBV7-3 and TRBJ2-5; TRBD2 aligns across 8 bases. The CDR3 has 14 amino acids. Germline V gene data show CDR1 as SGHTA and CDR2 as FQGTGA. Trimming removed 4 bases from V and 4 bases from J; junction bases left unmatched: 5. CDR3 coding DNA: TGTGCCAGCAGCTCCAACGCGGGAGGAGAGACCCAGTACTTC. It yields the protein CASSSNAGGETQYF.